This entry lists 27 T cell receptor beta chains sequenced from one sample in a study of T cells after yellow fever vaccination. TCRdb independently ran MiXCR on the 5' RACE reads; one entry per CDR3 protein. Here the sample spans some 69,000 distinct CDR3 sequences, approximately 5.9% being singletons. Sequencing was performed on CD4+ T cells sorted from PBMCs, taken about 2 weeks after the first yellow fever vaccination. Receptors were obtained from a man aged 18 to 29 who received the YFV17D yellow fever vaccine.

The table lists this clonotype with many counts. The rearrangement uses TRBV12-3 or TRBV12-4 and TRBJ1-6; D is ambiguous. V gave up 5 bases and J gave up 14 bases, with 22 bases separating them. The CDR3 is 15 amino acids. Here the CDR3 DNA reads TGTGCCAGCAGTCCATGGACGGGGAGGTATATAGCCCTCCACTTT. Protein product: CASSPWTGRYIALHF.

Comments on this clonotype: This may arise from a read error, as a much more abundant clone is one base away. V is TRBV20-1 and J is TRBJ2-2; D remains ambiguous. Between the trimmed V and J ends, which lost 2 bases and 3 bases, there was a span of 10 bases. The CDR3 spans 14 residues. Germline V gene lookup returns CDR1 DFQATT and CDR2 SNEGSKA (reference sequence). The CDR3 coding sequence is TGCAGTGCTAGAACTCCACCCGACACCGGGGAGCTGTTTTTT. Translating it yields CSARTPPDTGELFF.

CDR3 protein: CAMGPGLLGEQYV. The CDR3 DNA reads TGTGCCATGGGCCCTGGGCTCCTGGGCGAGCAGTACGTC. The V gene is TRBV28, the J gene TRBJ2-7; the D is unclear. The CDR3 sequence is 13 residues long. Per germline, CDR1 MDHEN and CDR2 SYDVKM. Between the trimmed V and J ends, which lost 10 bases and 6 bases, there was a span of 19 bases.

This clonotype has at least ten counts. This chain connects TRBV5-1 to TRBJ1-1; 7 nucleotides match TRBD1. Germline lookup yields CDR1 SGHRS and CDR2 YFSETQ. The length of the CDR3 is 16 residues. Trimming cost V 3 bases and J 0 bases; bases outside gene matches: 8. The CDR3 DNA reads as TGCGCCAGCAGCTCCCAGGGGGAGGGGATGAACACTGAAGCTTTCTTT. This encodes CASSSQGEGMNTEAFF. The full variable domain, with the rest looked up from reference TRBV5-1 and TRBJ1-1, is KAGVTQTPRYLIKTRGQQVTLSCSPISGHRSVSWYQQTPGQGLQFLFEYFSETQRNKGNFPGRFSGRQFSNSRSEMNVSTLELGDSALYLCASSSQGEGMNTEAFFGQGTRLTVV.

This clonotype occurred many times. The J gene is TRBJ2-7, the V gene TRBV4-3; 9 bases fit TRBD1. CDR3 length: 14 residues. Trimming cost V 4 bases and J 11 bases; bases outside gene matches: 12. Looked up from germline, CDR1 is LGHNA and CDR2 is YSLEER. Here the CDR3 reads CASSPSPGTGTEYF. Written as DNA, the CDR3 is TGCGCCAGCAGCCCTAGTCCCGGGACAGGGACGGAGTACTTC.

This clonotype has at least ten counts. The chain links TRBV20-1 to TRBJ1-1, with no clear D. V shed 2 bases and J shed 0 bases, with 4 bases lying between them. Germline CDR1 is DFQATT and CDR2 is SNEGSKA (reference sequence). The CDR3 covers 12 residues. Written as DNA, the CDR3 is TGCAGTGCTAGAAGGGTGAACACTGAAGCTTTCTTT. It is translated as CSARRVNTEAFF.

This clonotype was seen ten or more times. The rearrangement uses TRBV7-2 and TRBJ2-5, with D maybe TRBD1 (6 bases). Trimming took 7 bases from V and 2 from J, leaving 11 bases between them. Per germline, CDR1 SGHTA and CDR2 FQGNSA. This CDR3 contains 13 residues. CDR3 bases: TGTGCCAGCACCCGGGACACTCAAGAGACCCAGTACTTC. Protein product: CASTRDTQETQYF.

This clonotype has a count of ten or more. V gene TRBV4-3 combines with J gene TRBJ1-6; a possible D gene is TRBD1 (6 bases). V was pared by 2 bases and J by 8 bases, with 16 bases between. This CDR3 is built from 16 residues. Germline CDR1 and CDR2: LGHNA and YSLEER. The CDR3 nucleotides read TGCGCCAGCAGCCAAATTCAGGGGCCAAGGGATTCACCCCTCCACTTT. Its protein is CASSQIQGPRDSPLHF.

Ten or more counts support this clonotype. The final CDR3 position lacks the conserved phenylalanine or tryptophan, pointing to a likely read error. The DNA is omitted, as the CDR3 cannot be located on it reliably, and the CDR3 follows TCRdb's listing. This rearrangement joins TRBV6-1 to TRBJ2-1; the tabulated D call, TRBD2, remains unverified against the DNA. The CDR3 is 8 amino acids long, termini counted. Looked up from germline, CDR1 is MNHNS and CDR2 is SASEGT. The CDR3 sequence is CASLGGPP.

This clonotype was recorded at least ten times. This chain connects TRBV7-3 to TRBJ2-2; D gene ambiguous. V was shortened by 5 bases and J by 7 bases, with 8 bases between the two germline ends. Germline V gene data show CDR1 as SGHTA and CDR2 as FQGTGA. The CDR3 length is 12 residues. The CDR3 is CASSPNVGELFF. DNA for the CDR3: TGTGCCAGCAGCCCCAATGTCGGGGAGCTGTTTTTT.

In its sample, this clonotype was seen many times. The V and J genes are TRBV7-2 and TRBJ1-2, with D maybe TRBD1 (5 bases). The CDR3 runs to 14 residues. Germline CDR1 and CDR2: SGHTA and FQGNSA. The ends were cut back, 5 bases at V and 2 bases at J, with 12 bases in the middle. The CDR3 is CASSLDSRNYGYTF. The CDR3 region has the DNA TGTGCCAGCAGCCTTGACAGCCGCAACTATGGCTACACCTTC. Filled out from reference TRBV7-2 and TRBJ1-2, the complete variable domain reads GAGVSQSPSNKVTEKGKDVELRCDPISGHTALYWYRQSLGQGLEFLIYFQGNSAPDKSGLPSDRFSAERTGGSVSTLTIQRTQQEDSAVYLCASSLDSRNYGYTFGSGTRLTVV.

The V call is TRBV20-1, the J call TRBJ1-1; 7 bases are a match to TRBD1. The CDR3 has 14 residues. CDR1 is DFQATT and CDR2 is SNEGSKA in the germline V gene (reference sequence). V gave up 3 bases and J gave up 2 bases; unmatched junction bases: 6. Here the CDR3 DNA reads TGCAGTGCTAGGCCAGGGGGGATCAACACTGAAGCTTTCTTT. Encoded protein: CSARPGGINTEAFF.

This clonotype appeared many times. The chain has TRBV18 and TRBJ2-1; D is possibly TRBD1 (6 bases). Trimming cost V 1 base and J 4 bases, with 17 bases left between them. Germline V lookup: CDR1 KGHSH, CDR2 LQKENI. The CDR3 runs to 17 residues. The CDR3 here is CASSPHSGRGAYNEQFF. CDR3 DNA: TGTGCCAGCTCACCACATTCGGGCAGGGGCGCTTACAATGAGCAGTTCTTC.

This clonotype appeared many times. This sequence joins TRBV20-1 and TRBJ2-1; no clear D gene. Trimming shortened V by 6 bases and J by 5 bases, and 17 bases separated the two germline ends. The CDR3 has 14 residues. CDR1 and CDR2 (germline): DFQATT, SNEGSKA (reference sequence). The CDR3 reads CSAPHVGLNNEQFF. In DNA form, the CDR3 reads TGCAGTGCCCCACACGTCGGATTAAACAATGAGCAGTTCTTC.

This clonotype showed up many times. This chain uses TRBV7-9 with TRBJ1-6; D unclear. This CDR3 has 14 amino acids. CDR1 and CDR2 (germline): SEHNR, FQNEAQ (reference sequence). V was shortened by 2 bases and J by 6 bases, with 8 bases between the two germline ends. The CDR3 loop reads CASSLHTTNSPLHF. The CDR3 coding sequence is TGTGCCAGCAGCTTACACACGACTAATTCACCCCTCCACTTT.

The chain is built from TRBV18 and TRBJ2-3, with no clear D. Germline loops: CDR1 KGHSH, CDR2 LQKENI. V gave up 2 bases and J gave up 8 bases, with 11 bases separating them. The CDR3 spans 13 residues. CDR3 amino acids: CASSPAEQSTQYF. The CDR3 region has the DNA TGTGCCAGCTCACCAGCAGAACAATCTACGCAGTATTTT.

This clonotype was picked up many times. J is TRBJ2-4 and V is TRBV6-2 or TRBV6-3; 10 bases are shared with TRBD1. The CDR3 consists of 15 residues. The J segment lost 1 base and the V segment lost 6 bases, leaving 3 bases of the junction unmatched. CDR1 is MNHEY, CDR2 SVGEGT, per germline. CDR3 sequence reads: CASSWGQGAKNIQYF. The CDR3 DNA follows: TGTGCCAGCAGCTGGGGACAGGGGGCCAAAAACATTCAGTACTTC.

This clonotype was picked up a small number of times. CDR3 DNA: TGCGCCAGCAGCCACAACCGACGGGACGGGGAGCTGTTTTTT. Translating it yields CASSHNRRDGELFF. The V and J genes are TRBV4-1 and TRBJ2-2; TRBD2 is a possible D gene (5 bases). The CDR3 consists of 14 residues. Trimming removed 3 bases at V and 7 bases at J, with 12 bases between. The V gene's germline CDR1 is MGHRA and CDR2 YSYEKL.

This clonotype was found many times. The chain is built from TRBV11-2 and TRBJ2-3; 7 nucleotides align to TRBD2. The ends lost 6 bases at V and 1 base at J; junction bases unmatched: 10. Germline V gives CDR1 SGHAT, CDR2 FQNNGV. This CDR3 has 16 residues. The CDR3 coding sequence is TGTGCCAGCAGAAAGGCCTCTGCGGGGGGCACAGATACGCAGTATTTT. Its translation is CASRKASAGGTDTQYF.

This clonotype was counted between two and nine times. The chain combines TRBV20-1 with TRBJ2-6; D unclear. CDR3 size: 18 residues. CDR1 is DFQATT, CDR2 SNEGSKA, per germline (reference sequence). V lost 6 bases to trimming and J lost 0 bases, with 21 bases between them. CDR3 region: CSAKRSGNYLSGANVLTF. CDR3 nucleotides: TGCAGTGCCAAGAGGTCGGGCAATTACCTCTCTGGGGCCAACGTCCTGACTTTC.

This clonotype was seen repeatedly, ten times or more. The chain has TRBV5-1 and TRBJ2-3; either TRBD1 or TRBD2 may supply D (5 bases each). CDR1 and CDR2 (germline): SGHRS, YFSETQ. The CDR3 totals 14 residues. V shed 7 bases and J shed 3 bases, with 15 bases lying between them. CDR3 residues: CASGTLGLTDTQYF. The CDR3 nucleotides read TGCGCCAGCGGGACCTTGGGCCTGACAGATACGCAGTATTTT.

This clonotype was counted at least ten times. The J gene is TRBJ2-2, the V gene TRBV4-1, with 7 bases aligning to TRBD1. The ends lost 1 base at V and 7 bases at J; junction bases unmatched: 9. In germline, CDR1 is MGHRA, CDR2 YSYEKL. The CDR3 has 16 amino acids. The CDR3 is CASSQVSRGQGGELFF. Here the CDR3 DNA reads TGCGCCAGCAGCCAAGTGTCTAGGGGGCAGGGCGGGGAGCTGTTTTTT.

This clonotype has more than one count but fewer than ten. The V and J genes are TRBV6-1 and TRBJ1-1; 10 bases fit TRBD1. CDR3 length: 15 amino acids. The ends lost 6 bases at V and 1 base at J; junction bases unmatched: 5. Germline CDR1 and CDR2: MNHNS and SASEGT. Written as DNA, the CDR3 is TGTGCCAGCAGCCACCGGGACAGGGGGAACACTGAAGCTTTCTTT. This encodes CASSHRDRGNTEAFF.

This clonotype came up many times. The genes are TRBV20-1 and TRBJ2-3; 7 bases align to TRBD1. CDR3 length: 13 residues. V shed 4 bases, J shed 1 base, and the junction held 2 bases outside the gene matches. The germline gives CDR1 DFQATT, CDR2 SNEGSKA (reference sequence). The CDR3 DNA follows: TGCAGTGCTACCGGACAGGGCACAGATACGCAGTATTTT. This gives the protein CSATGQGTDTQYF.

Many counts were recorded for this clonotype. This rearrangement joins TRBV20-1 to TRBJ2-7; 7 bases agree with TRBD1. Germline CDR1 reads DFQATT; CDR2 reads SNEGSKA (reference sequence). The V and J ends lost 5 bases and 2 bases, in that order; junction bases with no gene match: 6. This CDR3 is 13 amino acids long. The CDR3 region has the DNA TGCAGTGCTGCCGGGACAGCCGCCTACGAGCAGTACTTC. Translation: CSAAGTAAYEQYF.

At least ten counts were recorded for this clonotype. The CDR3 nucleotides read TGTGCCAACGGGGATAGCAATCAGCCCCAGCATTTT. This encodes CANGDSNQPQHF. The genes are TRBV10-3 and TRBJ1-5, with no clear D. V was clipped by 10 bases and J by 0 bases, with 7 bases between them. There are 12 residues in the CDR3. Germline V gene lookup returns CDR1 ENHRY and CDR2 SYGVKD.

This clonotype was detected many times. This chain joins TRBV28 and TRBJ2-3; 9 bases are shared with TRBD2. CDR1 is MDHEN and CDR2 is SYDVKM in the germline V gene. J was trimmed by 11 bases and V by 5 bases; bases with no gene match: 11. The CDR3 loop spans 14 amino acids. The CDR3 protein is CASSSGGHPGGQYF. The DNA for the CDR3 is TGTGCCAGCAGTAGCGGGGGGCATCCTGGTGGGCAGTATTTT.